This TCR beta chain was captured in a study of beta chain features in type 1 diabetes. This clone was picked up a small number of times. Germline lookup yields CDR1 MNHNY and CDR2 SVGAGI (reference sequence). Trimming stripped 2 bases from V and 5 bases from J, with 13 bases between. This CDR3 comprises 15 residues. Investigators reverse transcribed all isolated RNA, so they sequenced expressed TCRB transcripts. Sequencing was performed with immunoSEQ multiplex PCR; in TCRdb, only in-frame clones are kept and a portion is missing. Among 150,000 or so clones listed, 9.2% were seen once. Material: central memory CD4+ T cells from blood. The chain combines TRBV6-6 with TRBJ1-5, with D possibly TRBD1 on 5 matching bases. The TCR sequence derives from a man between 18 and 29 years old in good health. This CDR3 reads CASSYGLGADQPQHF. DNA for the CDR3: TGTGCCAGCAGTTACGGTCTTGGGGCCGATCAGCCCCAGCATTTT.